The T cell receptor (beta chain) under discussion was sequenced for a study of T-cell memory formation after mild COVID-19. Overall study results and limits: Clones contracting day 15 to 85 were balanced CD4/CD8; later expanders leaned CD4+.

Germline CDR1 and CDR2: MGHRA and YSYEKL. The V end was cut by 0 bases, the J end by 4 bases, with 12 bases between. This CDR3 is 15 amino acids long. The sample holds a few counts of this clonotype. Its specificity is not known. TCRdb redid the calling of the 5' RACE reads with MiXCR, one entry per CDR3 protein. The repertoire has roughly 86,000 distinct CDR3 sequences, roughly 16% of them found once; the top ten carry approximately 40%. The source material was PBMCs or a T cell subset sorted from them (not recorded which). The sequence was collected from a man younger than 35 who had mild COVID-19 (a few samples of this study predate the infection). Cell type and time point are not known. This sequence joins TRBV4-1 and TRBJ2-5; no firm D call. The CDR3 loop is CASSQEDARRETQYF. In DNA, the CDR3 is TGCGCCAGCAGCCAAGAGGACGCGCGAAGAGAGACCCAGTACTTC.